The entry that follows covers one T cell receptor (beta chain) sequence. Its antigen specificity is not known. Qualities for individual bases were not recorded, and no much larger clone is one base off. Libraries came from the immunoSEQ multiplex PCR assay. Each sample had 85,000 to 100,000 TCR templates assayed by the deep sequencing platform. Genomic DNA extracted from sorted T cells was the material used for TCRbeta CDR3 sequencing. On the study's bioinformatics: The R programming language was used for clonal analysis of TCRbeta CDR3 data. Alloreactive CD4+ and CD8+ clones were defined by comparing unstimulated samples with post-reaction CFSE-low samples. Regulatory or non-regulatory origin was assigned to alloreactive CD4+ clones by matching of sequences to sorted unstimulated Treg and non-Treg repertoires. As stored in TCRdb, this immuneACCESS dataset retains in-frame rearrangements with V and J assigned. A fraction of the clones does not appear; measured against another copy, unresolved V genes explain less than half of the discrepancy, and the remainder lacks a known reason. V, J and clone size derive from that table, while D and trimming were established from the DNA sequence. The sample table lists some 100,000 clones, 75% to 95% of them with a count of one. Clones ranked in the top ten supply roughly 2.8% of the sample.

From the germline V gene, CDR1 is ENHRY and CDR2 is SYGVKD. The CDR3 measures 14 amino acids from cysteine to phenylalanine. Only the CDR3 part of the read is kept: 42 bases, read in frame from the first base. V and J lose 3 bases and 7 bases, and a span of 15 bases separates them. TCRbeta CDR3 sequencing was performed on sorted unstimulated T cells and on proliferating T cells recovered from mixed lymphocyte reactions. Fresh whole blood from around 11 HLA-typed healthy donors was used to isolate PBMCs. These data originate in a study of siplizumab effects on memory and regulatory T cells (dated by TCRdb to 2018 to 2020). Regarding the study in general: The effect of the anti-CD2 antibody siplizumab on alloreactive T-cell subsets was examined in allogeneic mixed lymphocyte reactions constructed from human PBMCs. The paper's findings and limits, for the study overall: Because sequences below about 10^-5 frequency were poorly captured, only a minor fraction of alloreactive clones could be mapped to unstimulated subsets. Whether proliferating Tregs from siplizumab cultures were suppressive was not functionally confirmed. Unstimulated naive T cells appeared more diverse than memory T cells, and naive cells seemed to contribute substantially to the alloresponse. A naive or memory phenotype could not be assigned to roughly 75-96% of proliferating CD4+ or CD8+ clones. In reactions with siplizumab, an average of around 70% of mappable alloreactive CD4+ clones were Treg-derived, compared with 25% to 30% in control reactions. Siplizumab significantly reduced the cumulative frequency of alloreactive sequences traceable to unstimulated CD4+ memory T cells.

The sample taken for sequencing was CD4+ T cells sorted from blood. The chain couples TRBV10-3 to TRBJ1-2; tentative D gene TRBD1, with 6 bases matching. This clonotype was obtained from a human donor in good health. Some clones in this sample may be carry-over from other donors' samples. The DNA sequence is as follows: TGTGCCATCAGTGATTCGAGGGGCAGGGGTGGCTACACCTTC. This translates into CAISDSRGRGGYTF.